This TCR beta chain was sequenced for a study of T cell clones after liver transplantation. The assay was immunoSEQ multiplex PCR, and TCRdb's table has in-frame clones only and misses some. The table lists several thousand clones, approximately 80% of them singletons. The input for sequencing was CD8+ T cells from blood, taken approximately 45 months after liver transplant. This sequence originates from a human patient who received a liver transplant. Some of the T cells might come from the graft donor.

In DNA form, the CDR3 reads TGTGCCAGCAGCCCCGGGGCGGAGTACAATGAGCAGTTCTTC. Translating gives CASSPGAEYNEQFF. This sequence joins TRBV11-3 and TRBJ2-1, with D perhaps assigned TRBD1 or TRBD2 (5 bases each). The CDR3 runs 14 residues. V lost 5 bases and J 4 bases, leaving 12 bases between the germline ends. CDR1 and CDR2 (germline): SGHNT, YENEEA.